These 26 T cell receptor beta chains came from one sample sequenced in a study of post-analysis software for immune sequencing data. Study-level points and caveats: A handful of TRBV segments (TRBV5-6, TRBV5-1 and TRBV20-1 among them) occurred more frequently in patients than in controls.

These receptors have no known antigen. Built from TCR beta cDNA, the libraries had unique molecular identifiers in them. A single record per CDR3 protein comes from TCRdb applying MiXCR to the PCR reads. Of approximately 570,000 distinct CDR3 sequences detected, around 44% appear once; the ten largest clones hold 1.5% to 2%. Sequencing was performed on blood. These receptor sequences come from a girl aged 5-17 years with multiple sclerosis.

The chain carries TRBV13 and TRBJ2-3, with 8 bases aligning to TRBD1. J lost 3 bases, V lost 5 bases, and 13 bases had no gene match. Germline V gene lookup returns CDR1 PRHDT and CDR2 FYEKMQ (reference sequence). The CDR3 has 17 residues. The CDR3 bases are TGTGCCAGCAGCACGGGGAGTTGGGGACAGGAGACAGATACGCAGTATTTT. It specifies CASSTGSWGQETDTQYF.

CDR3 nucleotide sequence: TGCAGTGCTAGGAGGGGCACGAACACTGAAGCTTTCTTT. Translating gives CSARRGTNTEAFF. The gene calls are TRBV20-1 and TRBJ1-1; possibly TRBD1 for D (5 bases). Germline values: CDR1 DFQATT, CDR2 SNEGSKA (reference sequence). V was shortened by 3 bases and J by 1 base, with 9 bases between the two germline ends. This CDR3 has 13 amino acids.

The gene calls are TRBV4-1 and TRBJ2-7, with TRBD2 matching over 8 bases. The trim removed 2 bases at V and 5 bases at J, leaving 5 bases unmatched. Germline V gives CDR1 MGHRA, CDR2 YSYEKL. The CDR3 spans 14 residues. This chain's CDR3 is CASSQFAGGDEQYF. The CDR3 region has the DNA TGCGCCAGCAGCCAATTCGCGGGAGGCGACGAGCAGTACTTC.

The rearrangement joins TRBV7-9 to TRBJ2-3; D is perhaps TRBD1 or TRBD2 (5 bases each). CDR3 length: 16 residues. CDR1 and CDR2 (germline): SEHNR, FQNEAQ (reference sequence). The ends were cut back, 6 bases at V and 1 base at J, with 17 bases in the middle. CDR3 nucleotide sequence: TGTGCCAGCAGGGATGTGATGGGGGTCCGCACAGATACGCAGTATTTT. Its protein product is CASRDVMGVRTDTQYF.

This clonotype was picked up one time. The J gene is TRBJ2-2, the V gene TRBV10-3, with 11 bases identical to TRBD2. Germline V gene lookup returns CDR1 ENHRY and CDR2 SYGVKD. The V and J ends lost 4 bases and 1 base, in that order; junction bases with no gene match: 8. The CDR3 runs 18 residues. CDR3 residues: CAISGRGTSGLNTGELFF. CDR3 bases: TGTGCCATCAGTGGGCGGGGGACTAGCGGTTTGAACACCGGGGAGCTGTTTTTT.

V gene TRBV12-3 or TRBV12-4 combines with J gene TRBJ1-1; TRBD1 is a possible D gene (5 bases). V lost 6 bases and J lost 3, with 20 bases in between. The CDR3 is 16 amino acids. The CDR3 DNA reads as TGTGCCAGCAGCCCGACTTGGGCAGGGATGGACACTGAAGCTTTCTTT. Translation gives CASSPTWAGMDTEAFF.

The chain uses TRBV3-1 and TRBJ1-4; D unclear. V lost 2 bases to trimming and J lost 0 bases, with 1 base between them. This CDR3 is built from 13 residues. The germline V gene has CDR1 LGHDT and CDR2 YNNKEL (reference sequence). CDR3 bases: TGTGCCAGCAGCCAACCAACTAATGAAAAACTGTTTTTT. Its protein is CASSQPTNEKLFF.

This clonotype came up a few times. The chain links TRBV4-2 to TRBJ2-7; 9 bases align to TRBD2. The CDR3 contains 17 residues. Germline V gene lookup returns CDR1 LGHNA and CDR2 YNFKEQ. V gave up 0 bases and J gave up 1 base; unmatched junction bases: 7. The CDR3 bases are TGTGCCAGCAGCCAAGATTCCGGGCGGGAGGGTTCCTACGAGCAGTACTTC. This translates into CASSQDSGREGSYEQYF.

This clonotype was counted only a few times. The rearrangement links TRBV20-1 to TRBJ2-1, with 8 nucleotides matching TRBD2. The CDR3 runs 15 residues. V trimming: 4 bases; J trimming: 1 base; junction bases outside the gene matches: 6. CDR1 is DFQATT, CDR2 SNEGSKA, per germline (reference sequence). CDR3 DNA: TGCAGTGCTACCCTAGCGGGCCGATCCTACAATGAGCAGTTCTTC. It encodes CSATLAGRSYNEQFF.

This chain links TRBV5-5 with TRBJ2-1; 9 positions match TRBD1. Germline CDR1 reads SGHKS; CDR2 reads YYEKEE (reference sequence). V lost 2 bases, J lost 3 bases, and 3 bases stayed unmatched. The CDR3 is 15 amino acids. This CDR3 is CASSFQDRGYNEQFF. The CDR3 nucleotides read TGTGCCAGCAGCTTTCAGGACAGGGGCTACAATGAGCAGTTCTTC.

As to this clonotype: Sequence at one end of the junction differs from germline and may be a read error. V usage is TRBV7-2 and J usage is TRBJ1-1; unclear D gene. Per germline, CDR1 SGHTA and CDR2 FQGNSA. The CDR3 sequence is 12 residues long. The DNA of the CDR3 is TGTGCCAGCAGCTTAGGGCGATATGAAACTTTCTTT. It translates to CASSLGRYETFF.

This clonotype has just a few counts. This chain links TRBV29-1 with TRBJ1-2, with D uncertain. The CDR3 totals 11 residues. The germline gives CDR1 SQVTM, CDR2 ANQGSEA. Trimming pared 7 bases from V and 5 bases from J, leaving 11 bases between. The chain's CDR3 is CSAGREYGYTF. CDR3 DNA sequence: TGCAGCGCTGGACGAGAGTATGGCTACACCTTC. The variable domain in full, completed from reference TRBV29-1 and TRBJ1-2, reads SAVISQKPSRDICQRGTSLTIQCQVDSQVTMMFWYRQQPGQSLTLIATANQGSEATYESGFVIDKFPISRPNLTFSTLTVSNMSPEDSSIYLCSAGREYGYTFGSGTRLTVV.

V usage is TRBV10-3 and J usage is TRBJ1-2; D ambiguous. Germline V gene sequence: CDR1 ENHRY, CDR2 SYGVKD. There are 13 residues in the CDR3. V was shortened by 7 bases and J by 6 bases, with 15 bases between the two germline ends. The CDR3 protein is CAINGGAGDGYTF. For the CDR3, the DNA is TGTGCCATCAACGGAGGCGCAGGAGATGGCTACACCTTC.

V is TRBV4-1 and J is TRBJ2-7; D possibly uses TRBD1 or TRBD2 (5 bases each). The CDR3 is 18 amino acids. Per the germline V gene, CDR1 is MGHRA and CDR2 is YSYEKL. Trimming shortened V by 3 bases and J by 0 bases, and 21 bases separated the two germline ends. The CDR3 protein is CASSHQGIRIGGSYEQYF. The CDR3 coding sequence is TGCGCCAGCAGCCACCAGGGTATCAGGATTGGGGGCTCCTACGAGCAGTACTTC.

This clonotype was counted only a few times. The chain's CDR3 is CASSTLPGVGGANVLTF. The CDR3 DNA reads as TGTGCCAGCAGCACCCTGCCTGGAGTTGGTGGGGCCAACGTCCTGACTTTC. J is TRBJ2-6 and V is TRBV7-9, with D unclear. Germline-derived CDR1 and CDR2 are SEHNR and FQNEAQ (reference sequence). V was shortened by 5 bases and J by 3 bases, with 17 bases between the two germline ends. The CDR3 spans 17 residues.

The chain is built from TRBV5-5 and TRBJ2-1; TRBD2 matches 7 bases. V was clipped by 1 base and J by 9 bases; unmatched bases: 4. CDR3 length: 13 residues. CDR1 is SGHKS and CDR2 is YYEKEE in the germline V gene (reference sequence). The CDR3 nucleotides read TGTGCCAGCAGCTTGATAGGGGAGGGTGAGCAGTTCTTC. Residues: CASSLIGEGEQFF. The full variable domain, its missing parts supplied by reference TRBV5-5 and TRBJ2-1, is DAGVTQSPTHLIKTRGQQVTLRCSPISGHKSVSWYQQVLGQGPQFIFQYYEKEERGRGNFPDRFSARQFPNYSSELNVNALLLGDSALYLCASSLIGEGEQFFGPGTRLTVL.

The J gene is TRBJ2-1, the V gene TRBV7-9, with D possibly matching TRBD2 (6 bases). This CDR3 is built from 16 residues. In germline, CDR1 is SEHNR, CDR2 FQNEAQ (reference sequence). Deletions cut 0 bases from V and 5 bases from J, with 14 bases between. CDR3 in DNA: TGTGCCAGCAGCTTAGCCCGGGGAGGATGGGACAATGAGCAGTTCTTC. It encodes CASSLARGGWDNEQFF.

The rearrangement joins TRBV12-3 or TRBV12-4 to TRBJ2-5; 9 bases map to TRBD2. The CDR3 spans 15 residues. V was pared by 10 bases and J by 4 bases, with 13 bases of the junction left unmatched. CDR3 nucleotides: TGTGCCACCGCGACTAGCGGACTGGGGAGAGAGACCCAGTACTTC. It encodes CATATSGLGRETQYF.

The genes are TRBV6-1 and TRBJ2-1; TRBD2 matches at 8 bases. Trimming at V came to 7 bases and at J to 8 bases, leaving 13 bases not matched to a gene. CDR3 length equals 15 residues. Germline CDR1 MNHNS, CDR2 SASEGT. The CDR3: CASKFQGLAGDEQFF. CDR3 DNA: TGTGCCAGCAAATTTCAGGGGCTAGCGGGCGATGAGCAGTTCTTC.

The gene calls are TRBV12-3 or TRBV12-4 and TRBJ1-2; perhaps TRBD1 as D (5 bases). V was cut by 4 bases and J by 8 bases, with 14 bases left in between. The CDR3 has 13 residues. The CDR3 reads CASSYRDVLGYTF. In DNA, the CDR3 is TGTGCCAGCAGTTACCGGGACGTTCTGGGCTACACCTTC.

The chain recombines TRBV9 with TRBJ1-5; D might be TRBD1 (5 bases). Trimming stripped 3 bases from V and 4 bases from J, with 11 bases between. The CDR3 is made up of 14 amino acids. Germline V gives CDR1 SGDLS, CDR2 YYNGEE. The CDR3 spells CASSDTGANQPQHF. CDR3 DNA sequence: TGTGCCAGCAGCGACACAGGTGCTAATCAGCCCCAGCATTTT.

V is TRBV4-1 and J is TRBJ2-7, with TRBD2 matching over 13 bases. The CDR3 loop spans 17 amino acids. J was trimmed by 3 bases and V by 3 bases; bases with no gene match: 8. CDR1 MGHRA and CDR2 YSYEKL come from the germline V gene. The CDR3: CASSQMTSGRTRYEQYF. DNA of the CDR3: TGCGCCAGCAGCCAGATGACTAGCGGGAGGACACGCTACGAGCAGTACTTC.

This clonotype was recorded at least ten times. The rearrangement uses TRBV27 and TRBJ1-4; 7 nucleotides align to TRBD1. Germline lookup yields CDR1 MNHEY and CDR2 SMNVEV (reference sequence). The CDR3 is 15 amino acids. Trimming at V came to 4 bases and at J to 12 bases, leaving 14 bases not matched to a gene. CDR3 loop: CASSSSGTAAKQLFF. As DNA, the CDR3 is TGTGCCAGCAGTTCCTCCGGGACAGCGGCGAAACAACTGTTTTTT.

This clonotype has only a few counts. The rearrangement links TRBV10-2 to TRBJ2-1; 13 bases fit TRBD2. The CDR3 has 15 amino acids. V shed 6 bases, J shed 9 bases, and the junction held 8 bases outside the gene matches. Germline values: CDR1 WSHSY, CDR2 SAAADI. CDR3 sequence (DNA): TGCGCCAGCAGACCCGGGACTAGCGGGGTCAGTGAGCAGTTCTTC. It specifies CASRPGTSGVSEQFF.

About this clonotype itself: At one boundary the junction diverges from the germline segment, which might be a read error. The chain links TRBV29-1 to TRBJ2-7; D gene unclear. Germline CDR1 SQVTM, CDR2 ANQGSEA. The CDR3 loop spans 13 amino acids. CDR3 region: CSVEGGETYVQYF. In DNA form, the CDR3 reads TGCAGCGTTGAAGGTGGGGAAACCTACGTGCAGTACTTC.

The DNA for the CDR3 is TGTGCCAGCAGTTACCCGACAGGGTACATGAACACTGAAGCTTTCTTT. Residues: CASSYPTGYMNTEAFF. This chain links TRBV6-2 or TRBV6-3 with TRBJ1-1; TRBD1 agrees at 7 bases. In germline, CDR1 is MNHEY, CDR2 SVGEGT. The CDR3 is made up of 16 amino acids. V lost 2 bases and J lost 0; bases outside the gene matches: 6.